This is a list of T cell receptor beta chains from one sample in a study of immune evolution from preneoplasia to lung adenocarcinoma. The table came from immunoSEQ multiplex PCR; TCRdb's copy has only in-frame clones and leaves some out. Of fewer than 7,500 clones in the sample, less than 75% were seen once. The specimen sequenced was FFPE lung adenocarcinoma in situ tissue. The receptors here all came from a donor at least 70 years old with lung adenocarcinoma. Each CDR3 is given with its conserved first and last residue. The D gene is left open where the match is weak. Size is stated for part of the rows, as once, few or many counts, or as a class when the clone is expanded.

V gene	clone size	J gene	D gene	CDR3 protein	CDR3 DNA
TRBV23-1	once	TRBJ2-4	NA	CARVKGEAKNIQYF	TGCGCCAGGGTGAAGGGGGAAGCCAAAAACATTCAGTACTTC
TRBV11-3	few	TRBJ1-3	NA	CASSLSSAGNTIYF	TGTGCCAGCAGCTTAAGTAGTGCGGGAAACACCATATATTTT
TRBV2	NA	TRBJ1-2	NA	CASSQGHSASYGYTF	TGTGCCAGCAGTCAGGGACACTCCGCCTCCTATGGCTACACCTTC
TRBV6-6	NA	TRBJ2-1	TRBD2	CASSWGTSGDNEQFF	TGTGCCAGCAGTTGGGGGACTAGCGGCGACAATGAGCAGTTCTTC
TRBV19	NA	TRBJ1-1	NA	CASKAPARTEAFF	TGTGCCAGTAAGGCCCCCGCGAGAACTGAAGCTTTCTTT
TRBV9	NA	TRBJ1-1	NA	CASSVGLAGAGEAFF	TGTGCCAGCAGCGTAGGTCTGGCAGGGGCCGGGGAGGCTTTCTTT
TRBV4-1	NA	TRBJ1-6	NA	CASSQQGSGSPLHF	TGCGCCAGCAGCCAGCAGGGTAGTGGTTCACCCCTCCACTTT
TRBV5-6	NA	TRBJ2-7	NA	CASSLAGVHEQYF	TGTGCCAGCAGCTTGGCCGGTGTCCACGAGCAGTACTTC
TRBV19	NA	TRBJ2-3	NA	CASSIGYMGRTDTQYF	TGTGCCAGTAGTATAGGGTATATGGGGCGTACAGATACGCAGTATTTT
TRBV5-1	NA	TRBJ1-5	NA	CASSADSNHPQHF	TGCGCCAGCAGCGCGGATAGCAATCATCCCCAGCATTTT
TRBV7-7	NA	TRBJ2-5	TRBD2	CASSLGPGLAGDVQYF	TGTGCTAGCAGCTTAGGCCCCGGACTAGCGGGAGACGTTCAGTACTTC
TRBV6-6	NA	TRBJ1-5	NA	CASSLQPYSNQPQHF	TGTGCCAGCAGTTTACAGCCCTATAGCAATCAGCCCCAGCATTTT
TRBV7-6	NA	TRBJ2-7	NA	CASSAVGGHEQYF	TGTGCCAGCAGCGCAGTAGGGGGACACGAGCAGTACTTC
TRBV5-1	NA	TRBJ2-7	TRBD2	CASSLGSLAEAYEQYF	TGCGCCAGCAGCTTGGGGTCCCTAGCGGAGGCCTACGAGCAGTACTTC
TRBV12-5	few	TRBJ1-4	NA	CASGLRGSQKGNEKLFF	TGTGCTAGTGGTTTGCGGGGCAGCCAGAAGGGTAATGAAAAACTGTTTTTT
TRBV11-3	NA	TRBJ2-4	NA	CASSPPGVNIQYF	TGTGCCAGCAGCCCGCCAGGAGTAAACATTCAGTACTTC
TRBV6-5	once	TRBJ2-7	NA	CASSYSDGSYEQYF	TGTGCCAGCAGTTACTCGGACGGATCCTACGAGCAGTACTTC
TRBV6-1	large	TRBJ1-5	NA	CASSEQGGDNQPQHF	TGTGCCAGCAGTGAACAGGGAGGAGACAATCAGCCCCAGCATTTT
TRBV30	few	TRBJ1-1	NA	CAWNKHMNTEAFF	TGTGCCTGGAACAAGCATATGAACACTGAAGCTTTCTTT
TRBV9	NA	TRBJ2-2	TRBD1	CASSDPLTGWTGELFF	TGTGCCAGCAGCGATCCTTTGACAGGGTGGACCGGGGAGCTGTTTTTT
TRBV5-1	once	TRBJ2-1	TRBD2	CASSPAGGVDNEQFF	TGCGCCAGCAGCCCGGCTGGGGGGGTCGACAATGAGCAGTTCTTC
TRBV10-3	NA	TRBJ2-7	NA	CAISAGYEQYF	TGTGCCATCAGTGCTGGCTACGAGCAGTACTTC
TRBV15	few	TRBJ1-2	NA	CATSRQTNYGYTF	TGTGCCACCAGCAGACAGACTAACTATGGCTACACCTTC
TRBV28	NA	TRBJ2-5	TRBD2	CASSLNSGAETQYF	TGTGCCAGCAGTTTAAATAGCGGGGCAGAGACCCAGTACTTC
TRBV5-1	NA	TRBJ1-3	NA	CASSLVGSRGNTIYF	TGCGCCAGCAGCTTGGTTGGGAGTAGAGGAAACACCATATATTTT
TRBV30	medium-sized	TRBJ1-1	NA	CAWRSVPTAPWTEAFF	TGTGCCTGGAGATCGGTTCCAACGGCCCCTTGGACTGAAGCTTTCTTT
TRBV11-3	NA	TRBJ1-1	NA	CASSWQGPLGTEAFF	TGTGCCAGCAGCTGGCAGGGGCCCCTAGGCACTGAAGCTTTCTTT
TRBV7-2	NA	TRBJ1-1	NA	CASSLEEGAEAFF	TGTGCCAGCAGCTTGGAAGAAGGGGCTGAAGCTTTCTTT
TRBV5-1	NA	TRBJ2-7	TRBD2	CASSFASGNEQYF	TGCGCCAGCAGCTTCGCTAGCGGGAACGAGCAGTACTTC
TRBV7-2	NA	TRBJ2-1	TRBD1	CASSYRGREQFF	TGTGCCAGCAGCTACAGGGGGCGTGAGCAGTTCTTC
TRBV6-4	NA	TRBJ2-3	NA	CASSDSSRGGSDTQYF	TGTGCCAGCAGTGACTCGAGCAGGGGAGGGTCAGATACGCAGTATTTT
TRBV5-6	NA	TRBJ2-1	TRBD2	CASSWRGRENEQFF	TGTGCCAGCAGCTGGAGAGGGAGGGAGAATGAGCAGTTCTTC
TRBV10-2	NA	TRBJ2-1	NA	CASSESVFEQFF	TGCGCCAGCAGTGAGTCAGTGTTTGAGCAGTTCTTC
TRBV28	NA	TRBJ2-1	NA	CASTPPDGARTNEQFF	TGTGCCAGCACCCCCCCGGATGGGGCCAGGACCAATGAGCAGTTCTTC
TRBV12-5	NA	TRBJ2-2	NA	CASGSSNTGELFF	TGTGCTAGTGGTTCTAGCAACACCGGGGAGCTGTTTTTT
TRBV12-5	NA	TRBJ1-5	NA	CASGLGGDQPQHF	TGTGCTAGTGGTTTGGGCGGTGATCAGCCCCAGCATTTT
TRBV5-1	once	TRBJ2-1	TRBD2	CASSLALAGNNEQFF	TGCGCCAGCAGCTTGGCGCTAGCGGGAAACAATGAGCAGTTCTTC
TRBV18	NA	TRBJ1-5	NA	CASSFEQGHSNQPQHF	TGTGCCAGCTCGTTCGAGCAGGGACATAGCAATCAGCCCCAGCATTTT
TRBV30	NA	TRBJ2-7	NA	CAWSGLYEQYF	TGTGCCTGGAGCGGACTCTACGAGCAGTACTTC
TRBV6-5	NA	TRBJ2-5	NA	CASSYSFLTGKETQYF	TGTGCTAGCAGTTACTCGTTTTTAACAGGGAAAGAGACCCAGTACTTC
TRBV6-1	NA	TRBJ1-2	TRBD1	CASSPRQGNYGYTF	TGTGCCAGCAGTCCTCGACAGGGGAACTATGGCTACACCTTC
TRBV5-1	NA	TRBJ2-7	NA	CASSLAGNSYEQYF	TGCGCCAGCAGCCTCGCGGGGAACTCCTACGAGCAGTACTTC
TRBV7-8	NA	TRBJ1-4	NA	CASSLVVSASNEKLFF	TGTGCCAGCAGCTTAGTTGTTTCAGCTTCTAATGAAAAACTGTTTTTT
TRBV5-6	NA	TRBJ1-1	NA	CASSFPSLGTEAFF	TGTGCCAGCAGCTTCCCAAGTCTGGGCACTGAAGCTTTCTTT
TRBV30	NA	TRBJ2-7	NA	CAWRDRQRGGQEQYF	TGTGCCTGGAGAGATCGACAGAGGGGGGGCCAGGAGCAGTACTTC
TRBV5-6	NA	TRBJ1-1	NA	CASSLPGPGTTEAFF	TGTGCTAGCAGCTTACCCGGTCCCGGGACCACTGAAGCTTTCTTT
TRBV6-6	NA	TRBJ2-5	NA	CASSYSRVGLQETQYF	TGTGCCAGCAGTTACTCGCGAGTGGGACTCCAAGAGACCCAGTACTTC
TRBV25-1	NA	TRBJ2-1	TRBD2	CASSPSGSSYNEQFF	TGTGCCAGCAGCCCTAGCGGGAGTTCCTACAATGAGCAGTTCTTC
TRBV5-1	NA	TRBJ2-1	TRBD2	CASSLLAGGTEQFF	TGCGCCAGCAGCTTGCTGGCGGGAGGGACTGAGCAGTTCTTC
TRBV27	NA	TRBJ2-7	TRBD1	CASSPGGPGEQYF	TGTGCCAGCAGTCCAGGGGGCCCCGGCGAGCAGTACTTC
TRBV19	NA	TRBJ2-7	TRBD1	CASSSGTGGNFEQYF	TGTGCCAGTAGTTCCGGGACAGGGGGCAACTTCGAGCAGTACTTC
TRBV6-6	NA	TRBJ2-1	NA	CASSPRREQFF	TGTGCCAGCAGTCCCCGGAGGGAGCAGTTCTTC
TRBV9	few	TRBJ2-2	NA	CASSVFSGRRPNTGELFF	TGTGCCAGCAGCGTATTCTCCGGGCGACGACCGAACACCGGGGAGCTGTTTTTT
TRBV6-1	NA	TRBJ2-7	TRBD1	CASSVGQEYEQYF	TGTGCCAGCAGTGTGGGACAGGAATACGAGCAGTACTTC
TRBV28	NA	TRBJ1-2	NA	CASQFYGYTF	TGTGCCAGTCAATTCTATGGCTACACCTTC
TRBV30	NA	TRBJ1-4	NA	CAWNSHREKGEKLFF	TGTGCCTGGAACTCGCACCGGGAGAAGGGTGAAAAACTGTTTTTT
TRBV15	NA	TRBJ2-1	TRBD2	CATSRDETSGRDYNEQFF	TGTGCCACCAGCAGAGATGAGACTAGCGGGAGGGACTACAATGAGCAGTTCTTC